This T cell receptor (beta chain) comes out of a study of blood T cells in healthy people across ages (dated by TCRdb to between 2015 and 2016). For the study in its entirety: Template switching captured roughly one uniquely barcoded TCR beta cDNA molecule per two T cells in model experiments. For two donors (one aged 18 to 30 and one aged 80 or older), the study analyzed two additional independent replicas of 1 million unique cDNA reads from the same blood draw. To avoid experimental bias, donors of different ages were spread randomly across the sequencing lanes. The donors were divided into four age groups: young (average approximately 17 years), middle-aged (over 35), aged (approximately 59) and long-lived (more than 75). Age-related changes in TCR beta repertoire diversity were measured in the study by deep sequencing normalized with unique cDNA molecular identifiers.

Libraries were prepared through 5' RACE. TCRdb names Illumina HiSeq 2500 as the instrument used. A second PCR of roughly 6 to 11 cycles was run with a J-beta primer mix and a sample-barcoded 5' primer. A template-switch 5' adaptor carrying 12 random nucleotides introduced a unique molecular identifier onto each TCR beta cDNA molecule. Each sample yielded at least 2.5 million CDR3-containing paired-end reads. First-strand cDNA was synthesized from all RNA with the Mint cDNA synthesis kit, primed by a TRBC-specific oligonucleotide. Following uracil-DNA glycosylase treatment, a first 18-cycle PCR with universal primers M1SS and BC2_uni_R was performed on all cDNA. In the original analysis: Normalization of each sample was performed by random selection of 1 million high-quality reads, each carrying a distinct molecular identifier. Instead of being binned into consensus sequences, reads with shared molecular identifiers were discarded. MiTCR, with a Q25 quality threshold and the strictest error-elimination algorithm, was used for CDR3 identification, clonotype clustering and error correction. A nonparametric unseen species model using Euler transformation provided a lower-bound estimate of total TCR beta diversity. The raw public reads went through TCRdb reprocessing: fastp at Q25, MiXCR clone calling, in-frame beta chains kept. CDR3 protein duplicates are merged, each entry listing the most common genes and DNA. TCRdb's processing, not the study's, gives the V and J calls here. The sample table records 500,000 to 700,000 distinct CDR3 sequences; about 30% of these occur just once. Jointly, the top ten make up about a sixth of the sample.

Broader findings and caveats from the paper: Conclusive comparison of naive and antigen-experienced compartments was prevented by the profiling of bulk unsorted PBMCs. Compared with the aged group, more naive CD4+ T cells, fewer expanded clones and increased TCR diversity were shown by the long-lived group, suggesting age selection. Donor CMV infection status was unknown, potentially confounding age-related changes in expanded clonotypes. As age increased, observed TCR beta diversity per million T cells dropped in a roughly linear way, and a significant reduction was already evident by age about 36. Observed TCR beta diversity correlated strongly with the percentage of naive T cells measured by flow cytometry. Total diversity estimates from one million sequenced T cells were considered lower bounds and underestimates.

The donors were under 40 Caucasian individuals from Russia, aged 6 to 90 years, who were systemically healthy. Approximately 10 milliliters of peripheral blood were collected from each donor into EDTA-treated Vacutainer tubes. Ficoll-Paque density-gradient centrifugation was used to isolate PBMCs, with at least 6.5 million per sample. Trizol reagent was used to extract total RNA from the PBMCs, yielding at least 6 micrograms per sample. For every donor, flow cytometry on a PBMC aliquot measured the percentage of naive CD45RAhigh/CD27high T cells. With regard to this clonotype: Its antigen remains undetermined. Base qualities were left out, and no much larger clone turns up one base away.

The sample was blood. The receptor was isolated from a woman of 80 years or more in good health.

The DNA sequence is given as TGTGCCATCGGTACGGGACTAGCGGGGGGGCGGAGATTTACAGATACGCAGTATTTT. Its protein product is CAIGTGLAGGRRFTDTQYF. The chain uses TRBV10-3 and TRBJ2-3, with 16 central nucleotides matching TRBD2. Taken from the germline V gene, the CDR1 and CDR2 loops are ENHRY and SYGVKD. Germline trimming: 8 bases from V, 3 bases from J; junction bases outside gene matches: 14. Including the terminal cysteine and phenylalanine, the CDR3 comprises 19 residues. The DNA shown is the 57-base CDR3, in frame from base 1.